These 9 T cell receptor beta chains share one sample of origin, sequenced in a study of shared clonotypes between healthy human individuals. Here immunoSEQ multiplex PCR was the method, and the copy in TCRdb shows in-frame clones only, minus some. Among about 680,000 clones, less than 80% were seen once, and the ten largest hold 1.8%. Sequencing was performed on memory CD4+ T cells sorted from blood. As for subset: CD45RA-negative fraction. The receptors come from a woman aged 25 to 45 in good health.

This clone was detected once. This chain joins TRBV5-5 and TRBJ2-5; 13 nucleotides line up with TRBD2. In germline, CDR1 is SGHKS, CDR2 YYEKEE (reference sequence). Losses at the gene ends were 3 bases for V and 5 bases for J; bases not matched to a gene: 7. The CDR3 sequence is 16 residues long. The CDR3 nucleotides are TGTGCCAGCAGCTCAGGAGGACTAGCGGGAGTTGAGACCCAGTACTTC. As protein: CASSSGGLAGVETQYF.

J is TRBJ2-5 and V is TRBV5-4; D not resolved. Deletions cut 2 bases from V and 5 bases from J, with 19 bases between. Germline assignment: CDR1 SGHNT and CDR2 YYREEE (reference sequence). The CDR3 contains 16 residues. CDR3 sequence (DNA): TGTGCCAGCAGCTTAAGTTTAAGTCCCCCGGGCGAGACCCAGTACTTC. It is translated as CASSLSLSPPGETQYF.

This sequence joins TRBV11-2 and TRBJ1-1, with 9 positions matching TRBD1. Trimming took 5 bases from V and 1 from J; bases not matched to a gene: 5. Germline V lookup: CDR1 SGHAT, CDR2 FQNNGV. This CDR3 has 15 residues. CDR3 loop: CASSPSDRGNTEAFF. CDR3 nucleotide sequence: TGTGCCAGCAGCCCCTCGGACAGGGGGAACACTGAAGCTTTCTTT.

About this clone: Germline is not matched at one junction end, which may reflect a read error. CDR3 in amino acids: CASRLAARNEQFF. The CDR3 DNA is TGTGCCAGCAGATTAGCGGCTCGGAATGAGCAGTTCTTC. V gene TRBV11-2 combines with J gene TRBJ2-1; possible D gene TRBD2, 6 bases. CDR1 and CDR2 from the germline V gene are SGHAT and FQNNGV. This CDR3 is 13 amino acids long.

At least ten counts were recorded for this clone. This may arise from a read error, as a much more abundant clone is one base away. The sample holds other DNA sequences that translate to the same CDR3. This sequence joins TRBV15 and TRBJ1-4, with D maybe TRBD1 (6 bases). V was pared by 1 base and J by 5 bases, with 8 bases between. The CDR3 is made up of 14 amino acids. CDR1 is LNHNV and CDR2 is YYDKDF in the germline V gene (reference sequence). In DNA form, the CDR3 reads TGTGCCACCAGCAGAGGGCAGGGGAATGAAAAACTGTTTTTT. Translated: CATSRGQGNEKLFF.

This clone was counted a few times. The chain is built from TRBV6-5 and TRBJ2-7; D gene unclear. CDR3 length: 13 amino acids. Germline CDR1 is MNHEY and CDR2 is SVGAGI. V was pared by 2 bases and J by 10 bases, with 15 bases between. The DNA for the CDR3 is TGTGCCAGCAGTTACGCCTACGATGCTTTTCAGTACTTC. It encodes CASSYAYDAFQYF.

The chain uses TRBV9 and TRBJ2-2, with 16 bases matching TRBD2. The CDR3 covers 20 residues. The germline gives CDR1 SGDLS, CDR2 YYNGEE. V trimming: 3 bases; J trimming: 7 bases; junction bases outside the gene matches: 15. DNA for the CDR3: TGTGCCAGCAGCGGCGCATCCGGGACTAGCGGGAGGGTATATCACGGGGAGCTGTTTTTT. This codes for CASSGASGTSGRVYHGELFF. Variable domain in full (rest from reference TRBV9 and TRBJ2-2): DSGVTQTPKHLITATGQRVTLRCSPRSGDLSVYWYQQSLDQGLQFLIQYYNGEERAKGNILERFSAQQFPDLHSELNLSSLELGDSALYFCASSGASGTSGRVYHGELFFGEGSRLTVL.

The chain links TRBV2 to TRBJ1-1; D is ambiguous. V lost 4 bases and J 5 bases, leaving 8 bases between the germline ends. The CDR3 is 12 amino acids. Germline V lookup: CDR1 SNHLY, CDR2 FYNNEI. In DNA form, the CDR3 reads TGTGCCAGCAGTGTCGGGCGGACTGAAGCTTTCTTT. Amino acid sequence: CASSVGRTEAFF.

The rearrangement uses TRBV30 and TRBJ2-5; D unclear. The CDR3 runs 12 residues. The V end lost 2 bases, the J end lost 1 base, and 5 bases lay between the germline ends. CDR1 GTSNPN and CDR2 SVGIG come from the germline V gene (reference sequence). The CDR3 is CAWSPAQETQYF. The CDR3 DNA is TGTGCCTGGAGTCCGGCCCAAGAGACCCAGTACTTC.